This TCR beta chain came from a study of CD8+ T cells in alopecia areata. On the study more broadly: Tofacitinib administration persisted for 6 to 18 months, succeeded by 6 months off drug.

Study results and caveats: Scalp and blood retained many expanded lesional clones during tofacitinib. Higher clonality than in normal scalp was seen in lesional scalp, especially alopecia totalis/universalis. Against the mouse data, patients shared TCRs less clearly, possibly for HLA reasons.

This clone was seen at least ten times. Its antigen is not known. Specified treatment: oral pan-JAK inhibitor, 5-10 mg twice daily. Following RNA extraction, reverse transcription yielded cDNA that acted as the sequencing template. Profiling relied on immunoSEQ multiplex PCR, and the TCRdb table lists in-frame clones only, not all of them. The profile covers around 150,000 clones, with around 59% appearing a single time and approximately 15% taken by the ten largest. Trimming cost V 3 bases and J 0 bases, with 8 bases left between them. The CDR3 runs 14 residues. Germline loops: CDR1 SGHRS, CDR2 YFSETQ.

This TCR came from a human donor with alopecia areata. The chain combines TRBV5-1 with TRBJ2-3; tentatively, D is TRBD1 (6 bases). Source: CD4+ T cells sorted from blood, taken at week 24, from a patient treated with tofacitinib. CDR3 amino acids: CASSWDISTDTQYF. CDR3 DNA: TGCGCCAGCAGCTGGGACATTAGCACAGATACGCAGTATTTT.